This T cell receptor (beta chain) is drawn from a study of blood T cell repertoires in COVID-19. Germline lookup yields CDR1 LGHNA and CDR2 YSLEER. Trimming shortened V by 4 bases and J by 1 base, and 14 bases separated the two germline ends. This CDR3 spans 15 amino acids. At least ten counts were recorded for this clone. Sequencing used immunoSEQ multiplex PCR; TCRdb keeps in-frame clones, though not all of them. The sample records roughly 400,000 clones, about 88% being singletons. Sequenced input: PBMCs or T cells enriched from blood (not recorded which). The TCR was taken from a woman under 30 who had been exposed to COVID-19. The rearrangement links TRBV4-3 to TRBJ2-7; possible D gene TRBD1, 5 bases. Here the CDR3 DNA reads TGCGCCAGCAGCCCCCTCAGGGCGGTTTCCTACGAGCAGTACTTC. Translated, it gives CASSPLRAVSYEQYF.